This T cell receptor beta chain is drawn from a study of T cell responses to AZD1222 COVID-19 vaccine. General study findings and limits: Recipients of AZD1222 seropositive at baseline numbered only 6 or 7. Recipients of two AZD1222 doses showed rising Spike-specific TCR breadth and depth. Most donors were white British, females outnumbered males, and clonal diversity was possibly underestimated.

CDR3 length equals 14 residues. V gave up 4 bases and J gave up 3 bases, with 13 bases separating them. CDR1 is SGHNT and CDR2 is YYREEE in the germline V gene (reference sequence). Turning to this clone: What it binds is not known.

The method was immunoSEQ multiplex PCR; TCRdb's version includes in-frame clones alone and lacks a portion of them. The sample consists of several thousand clones, 80% to 90% of them appearing once. This receptor was obtained from an adult who received the AZD1222 COVID-19 vaccine. Sequences were derived from peripheral blood, sampled 28 days after the second AZD1222 dose. This chain links TRBV5-4 with TRBJ1-2; possibly TRBD1 for D (6 bases). The CDR3 DNA is TGTGCCAGCAGCCCACAGGGATCTCACTATGGCTACACCTTC. Protein: CASSPQGSHYGYTF.